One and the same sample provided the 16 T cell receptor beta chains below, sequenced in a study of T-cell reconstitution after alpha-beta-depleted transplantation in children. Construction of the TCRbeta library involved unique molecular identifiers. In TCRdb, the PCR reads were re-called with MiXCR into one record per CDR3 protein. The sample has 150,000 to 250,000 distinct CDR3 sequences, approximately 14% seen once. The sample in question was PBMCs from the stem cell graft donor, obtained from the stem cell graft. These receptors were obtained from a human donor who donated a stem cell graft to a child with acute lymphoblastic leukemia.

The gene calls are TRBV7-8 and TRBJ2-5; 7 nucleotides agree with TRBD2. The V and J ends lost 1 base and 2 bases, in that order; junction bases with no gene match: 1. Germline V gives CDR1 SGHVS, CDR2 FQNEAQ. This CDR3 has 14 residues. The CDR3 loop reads CASSLVGGQETQYF. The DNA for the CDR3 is TGTGCCAGCAGCTTAGTCGGGGGGCAAGAGACCCAGTACTTC.

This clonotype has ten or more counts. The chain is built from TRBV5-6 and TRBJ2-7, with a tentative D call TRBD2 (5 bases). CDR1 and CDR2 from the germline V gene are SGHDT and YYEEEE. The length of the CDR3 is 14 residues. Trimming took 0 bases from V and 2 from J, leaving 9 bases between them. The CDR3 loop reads CASSLGVGAYEQYF. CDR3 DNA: TGTGCCAGCAGCTTGGGGGTGGGAGCCTACGAGCAGTACTTC.

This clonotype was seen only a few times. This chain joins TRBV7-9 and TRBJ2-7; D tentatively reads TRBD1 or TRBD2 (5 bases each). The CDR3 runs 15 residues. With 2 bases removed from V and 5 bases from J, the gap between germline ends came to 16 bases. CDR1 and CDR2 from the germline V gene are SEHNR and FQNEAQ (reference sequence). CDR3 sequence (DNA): TGTGCCAGCAGCTTATATCACTCGAGGGGCGACGAGCAGTACTTC. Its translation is CASSLYHSRGDEQYF.

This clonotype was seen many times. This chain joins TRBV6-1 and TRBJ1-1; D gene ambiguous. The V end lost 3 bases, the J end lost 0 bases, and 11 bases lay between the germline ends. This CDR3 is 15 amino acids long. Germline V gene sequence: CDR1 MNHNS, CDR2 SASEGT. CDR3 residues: CASSDVTRLNTEAFF. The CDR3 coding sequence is TGTGCCAGCAGTGATGTGACCCGCTTGAACACTGAAGCTTTCTTT.

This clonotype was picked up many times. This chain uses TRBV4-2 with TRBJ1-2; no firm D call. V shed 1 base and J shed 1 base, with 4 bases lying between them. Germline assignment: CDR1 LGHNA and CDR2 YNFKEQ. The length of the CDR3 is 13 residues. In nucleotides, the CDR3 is TGTGCCAGCAGCCAAGGAGGTAACTATGGCTACACCTTC. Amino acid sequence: CASSQGGNYGYTF.

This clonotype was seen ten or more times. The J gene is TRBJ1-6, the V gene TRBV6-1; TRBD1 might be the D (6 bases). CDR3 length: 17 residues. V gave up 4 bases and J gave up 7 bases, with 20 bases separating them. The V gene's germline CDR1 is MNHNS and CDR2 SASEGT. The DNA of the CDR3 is TGTGCCAGCAGTGCCTCCCAAGGGGGGGACCGAAATTCACCCCTCCACTTT. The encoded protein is CASSASQGGDRNSPLHF.

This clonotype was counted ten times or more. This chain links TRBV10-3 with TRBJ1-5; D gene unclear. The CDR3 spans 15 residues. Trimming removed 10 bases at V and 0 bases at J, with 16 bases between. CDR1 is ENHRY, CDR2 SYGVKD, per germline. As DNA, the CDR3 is TGTGCCACCTCGTGGCTCGGAGATAGCAATCAGCCCCAGCATTTT. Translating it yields CATSWLGDSNQPQHF.

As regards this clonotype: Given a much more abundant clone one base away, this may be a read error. CDR3 coding DNA: TGTGCCAGCAGTTTAAGGCGGGGCAATGAGCAGTTCTTC. This translates into CASSLRRGNEQFF. The rearrangement uses TRBV12-3 or TRBV12-4 and TRBJ2-1, with D possibly TRBD2 on 6 matching bases. The CDR3 loop spans 13 amino acids. Trimming took off 2 bases at V and 6 bases at J, with 8 bases between the two ends.

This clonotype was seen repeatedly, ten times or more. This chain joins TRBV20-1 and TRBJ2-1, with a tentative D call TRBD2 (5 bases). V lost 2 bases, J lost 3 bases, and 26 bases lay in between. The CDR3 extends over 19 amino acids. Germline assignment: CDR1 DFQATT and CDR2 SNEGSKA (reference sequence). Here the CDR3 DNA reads TGCAGTGCTAGACATCACCAAGAGGGTCGACTTCCCCTCTACAATGAGCAGTTCTTC. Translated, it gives CSARHHQEGRLPLYNEQFF.

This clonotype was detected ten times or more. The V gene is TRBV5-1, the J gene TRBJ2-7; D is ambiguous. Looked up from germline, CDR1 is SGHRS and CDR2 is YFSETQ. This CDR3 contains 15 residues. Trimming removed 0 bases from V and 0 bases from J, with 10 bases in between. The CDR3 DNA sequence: TGCGCCAGCAGCTTGGCCGCGGTCAGCTCCTACGAGCAGTACTTC. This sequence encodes CASSLAAVSSYEQYF.

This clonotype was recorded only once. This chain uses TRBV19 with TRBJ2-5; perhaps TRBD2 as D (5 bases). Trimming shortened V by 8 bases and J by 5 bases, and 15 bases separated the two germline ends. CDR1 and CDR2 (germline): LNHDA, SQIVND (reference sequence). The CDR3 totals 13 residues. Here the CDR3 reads CASRISGRETQYF. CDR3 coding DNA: TGTGCCAGTCGAATCAGCGGTAGGGAGACCCAGTACTTC.

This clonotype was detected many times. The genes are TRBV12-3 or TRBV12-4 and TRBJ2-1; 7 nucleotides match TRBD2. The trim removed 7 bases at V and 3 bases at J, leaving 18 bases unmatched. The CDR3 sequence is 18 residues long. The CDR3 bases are TGTGCCAGCACTCCTCTTGGGAGCGGGAACACCTTCTACAATGAGCAGTTCTTC. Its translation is CASTPLGSGNTFYNEQFF.

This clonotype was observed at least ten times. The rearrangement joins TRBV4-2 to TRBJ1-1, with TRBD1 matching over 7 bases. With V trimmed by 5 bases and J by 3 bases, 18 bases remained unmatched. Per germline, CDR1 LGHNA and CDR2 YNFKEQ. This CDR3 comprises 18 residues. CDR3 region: CASSVRTGAGEWDTEAFF. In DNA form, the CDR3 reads TGTGCCAGCAGCGTACGAACAGGGGCCGGGGAATGGGACACTGAAGCTTTCTTT.

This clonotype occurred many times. CDR3 sequence: CASSLEAIVNEQFF. The DNA for the CDR3 is TGTGCCAGCAGTTTAGAGGCCATCGTGAATGAGCAGTTCTTC. This chain uses TRBV12-3 or TRBV12-4 with TRBJ2-1; D is uncertain. V gave up 1 base and J gave up 7 bases, with 11 bases separating them. CDR3 size: 14 residues.

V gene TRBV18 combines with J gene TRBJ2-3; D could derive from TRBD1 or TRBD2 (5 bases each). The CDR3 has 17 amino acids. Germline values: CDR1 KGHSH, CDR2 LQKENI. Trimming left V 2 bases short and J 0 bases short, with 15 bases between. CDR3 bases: TGTGCCAGCTCACCAACCAGGGAGACGGGGAGCACAGATACGCAGTATTTT. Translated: CASSPTRETGSTDTQYF. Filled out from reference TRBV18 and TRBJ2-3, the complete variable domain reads NAGVMQNPRHLVRRRGQEARLRCSPMKGHSHVYWYRQLPEEGLKFMVYLQKENIIDESGMPKERFSAEFPKEGPSILRIQQVVRGDSAAYFCASSPTRETGSTDTQYFGPGTRLTVL.

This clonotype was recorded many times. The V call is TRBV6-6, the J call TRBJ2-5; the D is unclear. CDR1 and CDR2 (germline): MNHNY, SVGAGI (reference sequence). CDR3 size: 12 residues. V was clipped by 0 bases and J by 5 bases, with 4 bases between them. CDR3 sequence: CASSYSFETQYF. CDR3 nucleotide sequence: TGTGCCAGCAGTTACTCTTTCGAGACCCAGTACTTC.